This T cell receptor (beta chain) was observed in a study of shared clonotypes between healthy human individuals. Study details: The plates for each donor numbered three CD4 naive, three CD4 memory, two CD8 naive and one CD8 memory. Study observations and caveats: An expected dependence of interdonor clonotype sharing on sequencing depth was noted.

Details on this clone: Its specificity is not known.

V was trimmed by 6 bases and J by 0 bases, leaving 12 bases between them. Germline V gives CDR1 SGHTA, CDR2 FQGNSA. The CDR3 runs 15 residues. Original processing methods: Junction-only sequences without quality scores were provided by ImmunoSEQ, so filtering was different. TCRdb's copy holds only in-frame clones and misses some; the assay was immunoSEQ multiplex PCR. That table furnishes V, J and clone size, whereas the DNA furnished D and trimming. The table records more than 1,200,000 clones, roughly 98.5% of them present only once. The chain joins TRBV7-2 to TRBJ2-1, with D possibly being TRBD2 (5 bases). The source is a man younger than 40 in good health. The specimen sequenced was naive CD4+ T cells sorted from blood. Regarding subset: CD45RA+ positively selected. In DNA, the CDR3 is TGTGCCAGCAGGGGCAGAGGGAGCTCCTACAATGAGCAGTTCTTC. Its translation is CASRGRGSSYNEQFF.